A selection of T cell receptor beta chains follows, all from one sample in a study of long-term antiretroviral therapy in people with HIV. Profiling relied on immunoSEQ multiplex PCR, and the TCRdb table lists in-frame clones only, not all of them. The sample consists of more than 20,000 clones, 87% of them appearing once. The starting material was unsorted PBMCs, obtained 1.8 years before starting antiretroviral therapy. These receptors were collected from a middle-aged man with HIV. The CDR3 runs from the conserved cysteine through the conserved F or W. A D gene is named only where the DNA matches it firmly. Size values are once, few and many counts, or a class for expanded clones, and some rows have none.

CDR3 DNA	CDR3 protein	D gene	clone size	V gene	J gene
TGTGCCAGCAGCTTTGACCCGTCCTCCTACGAGCAGTACTTC	CASSFDPSSYEQYF	.	.	TRBV9	TRBJ2-7
TGTGCCATTGCGCGGGGGGGGATGGGTTCAGAGACCCAGTACTTC	CAIARGGMGSETQYF	TRBD2	.	TRBV10-3	TRBJ2-5
TGTGCCAGCAGCCCCGACCTGGGAAATGAGCAGTTCTTC	CASSPDLGNEQFF	.	.	TRBV5-4	TRBJ2-1
TGTGCCAGCAGCGTAGGTAGGGAGGCGGTTGCGGAAAAACTGTTTTTT	CASSVGREAVAEKLFF	.	.	TRBV9	TRBJ1-4
TGTGCCAGCAGCCCCCGAGCTCGAGGACAACAAGAGACCCAGTACTTC	CASSPRARGQQETQYF	.	.	TRBV9	TRBJ2-5
TGTGCCAGCAAGCAGTCGTCGTACTATGGCTACACCTTC	CASKQSSYYGYTF	.	.	TRBV7-9	TRBJ1-2
TGTGCCAGCAGCTTAGTGGTCCGAAAAAATGAAAAACTGTTTTTT	CASSLVVRKNEKLFF	.	.	TRBV7-2	TRBJ1-4
TGTGCCAGCAGCTTAGGGCCTGGACAGGGACGTGGCTACACCTTC	CASSLGPGQGRGYTF	TRBD1	once	TRBV5-4	TRBJ1-2
TGTGCCAGCAGCCCACAAAGGGGGGACACCGGGGAGCTGTTTTTT	CASSPQRGDTGELFF	.	.	TRBV7-2	TRBJ2-2
TGTGCCAGCAACAGGGTTAATTCACCCCTCCACTTT	CASNRVNSPLHF	.	.	TRBV2	TRBJ1-6
TGTGCCTGGTCTTTCGTGGGTCAGCCCCAGCATTTT	CAWSFVGQPQHF	.	few	TRBV30	TRBJ1-5
TGTGCCAGCAGTATCCATTGGGGCGGCACAGATACGCAGTATTTT	CASSIHWGGTDTQYF	.	once	TRBV6-1	TRBJ2-3
TGTGCCAGCAGTGAACTCGGTTCGACAGGCTACAATGAGCAGTTCTTC	CASSELGSTGYNEQFF	.	.	TRBV25-1	TRBJ2-1
TGCGCCAGCAGTTTCGCAGAAGGGGGGTTTGGCTACACCTTC	CASSFAEGGFGYTF	.	once	TRBV5-1	TRBJ1-2
TGTGCCATCAGTGATCTTTTAAGGGGCTACACCTTC	CAISDLLRGYTF	.	.	TRBV10-3	TRBJ1-2
TGCGCCAGGGGGACTAGAAAGGGACAGTCCGTCGGCTCTGGGGCCAACGTCCTGACTTTC	CARGTRKGQSVGSGANVLTF	.	.	TRBV4-1	TRBJ2-6
TGTGCCAGCAGCGACCTTGGGGAGACCCAGTACTTC	CASSDLGETQYF	.	.	TRBV6-6	TRBJ2-5
TGTGCCAGCAGCTGGAGGACCTCCTACAATGAGCAGTTCTTC	CASSWRTSYNEQFF	.	few	TRBV5-4	TRBJ2-1
TGCGCCAGCAGCGTGGGACAGGTATCCTACGAGCAGTACTTC	CASSVGQVSYEQYF	TRBD1	.	TRBV5-1	TRBJ2-7
TGTGCCAGCAGCTGGTGGGAACAAGAGACCCAGTACTTC	CASSWWEQETQYF	.	.	TRBV5-6	TRBJ2-5
TGTGCCAGCAGACGTCTCGGGGCAGGCGAGCAGTACTTC	CASRRLGAGEQYF	.	once	TRBV27	TRBJ2-7
TGTGCCAGCAGCTTTCAGGGGGGGGTGGTAGATACGCAGTATTTT	CASSFQGGVVDTQYF	.	.	TRBV11-2	TRBJ2-3
TGTGCCATCAGTGATCCCGGGGCCGGGGCCAACGTCCTGACTTTC	CAISDPGAGANVLTF	.	.	TRBV10-3	TRBJ2-6
TGTGCCAGCAGTGAGGGGACAGGGCTAGGAGATACGCAGTATTTT	CASSEGTGLGDTQYF	TRBD1	few	TRBV2	TRBJ2-3
TGTGCCTGGAGTGCCGGGGGAAACACCATATATTTT	CAWSAGGNTIYF	.	.	TRBV30	TRBJ1-3
TGCGCCAGCAGCTTGGATGTCCCCATGGGGAGCGCACCCTACGAGCAGTACTTC	CASSLDVPMGSAPYEQYF	.	.	TRBV5-1	TRBJ2-7
TGCGCCAGCAGCTTGTACTCTATTACAGGGGCAGATACGCAGTATTTT	CASSLYSITGADTQYF	TRBD1	.	TRBV5-1	TRBJ2-3
TGTGCCAGTAGTATAGGGACAGGGACGGGGCAGTACTTC	CASSIGTGTGQYF	TRBD1	.	TRBV19	TRBJ2-7
TGTGCCAGCAGCGTAGGTATGCGGGCCACTGGCTACACCTTC	CASSVGMRATGYTF	.	.	TRBV9	TRBJ1-2
TGTGCCAGCAGCCCTGACTTGGGGGGCACAAACATTCAGTACTTC	CASSPDLGGTNIQYF	.	once	TRBV7-2	TRBJ2-4
TGTGCCAGCAGGTCAGGGGGCGTCGGCTACACCTTC	CASRSGGVGYTF	TRBD1	few	TRBV7-2	TRBJ1-2
TGCGCCAGCAGCCCCGGGCCCAACCAAGAGACCCAGTACTTC	CASSPGPNQETQYF	.	.	TRBV5-1	TRBJ2-5
TGTGCCATCAGTGAGTCGGTCGAGGGGGGCTATGGCTACACCTTC	CAISESVEGGYGYTF	.	once	TRBV10-3	TRBJ1-2
TGCGCCAGCAGCCTCGGGGCCCTCTTGACCCAGTACTTC	CASSLGALLTQYF	.	once	TRBV5-1	TRBJ2-5
TGTGCCAGCAGCTTGTTTAGCGGTTACAATGAGCAGTTCTTC	CASSLFSGYNEQFF	.	.	TRBV5-4	TRBJ2-1
TGTGCCAGCAGGTCAGGGGGCGTCGGCTACACCTTC	CASRSGGVGYTF	TRBD1	large	TRBV7-9	TRBJ1-2
TGTGCCAGCAGTGCTGCGGGAGGGCCGGCCAAGGAGACCCAGTACTTC	CASSAAGGPAKETQYF	TRBD2	.	TRBV5-4	TRBJ2-5